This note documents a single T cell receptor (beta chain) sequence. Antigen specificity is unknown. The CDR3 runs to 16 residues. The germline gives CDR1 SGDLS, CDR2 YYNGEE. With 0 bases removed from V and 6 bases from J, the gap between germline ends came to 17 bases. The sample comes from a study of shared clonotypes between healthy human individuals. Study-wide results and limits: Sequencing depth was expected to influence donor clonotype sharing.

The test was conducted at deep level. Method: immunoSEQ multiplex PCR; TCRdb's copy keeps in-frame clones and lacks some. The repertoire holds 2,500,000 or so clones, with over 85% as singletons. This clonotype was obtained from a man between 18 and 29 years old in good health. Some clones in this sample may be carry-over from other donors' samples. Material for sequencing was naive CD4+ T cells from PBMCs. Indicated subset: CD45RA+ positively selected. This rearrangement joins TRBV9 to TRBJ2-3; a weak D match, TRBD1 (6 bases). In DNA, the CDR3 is TGTGCCAGCAGCGTAGGGGGGCGGTGGTTAGGGGATACGCAGTATTTT. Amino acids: CASSVGGRWLGDTQYF.